A selection of T cell receptor beta chains follows, all from one sample in a study of blood T cell repertoires in COVID-19. Clones were sequenced by immunoSEQ multiplex PCR, and TCRdb holds only the in-frame ones, with some missing. In the table there are 300,000 to 350,000 clones, about nine tenths of which are singletons. The sequencing input was PBMCs or T cells enriched from blood (not recorded which). These receptors were collected from a woman aged 25 to 39 who had been exposed to COVID-19. Each CDR3 is given with its conserved first and last residue. A D gene is named only where the DNA matches it firmly. The listing skips clone size in some rows; elsewhere it reads once, few, many or a size class.

clone size: -
J gene: TRBJ1-1
V gene: TRBV12-3/TRBV12-4
D gene: TRBD1
CDR3 DNA: TGTGCCAGCAGCCTAGGCCCAGGGGGTGAAGCTTTCTTT
CDR3 protein: CASSLGPGGEAFF

clone size: -
J gene: TRBJ1-2
V gene: TRBV3-1/TRBV3-2
D gene: -
CDR3 DNA: TGTGCCAGCAGGCCCGGACGGGGCTATGGCTACACCTTC
CDR3 protein: CASRPGRGYGYTF

clone size: -
J gene: TRBJ1-2
V gene: TRBV15
D gene: -
CDR3 DNA: TGTGCCACCAGCAAAGACGGTAACTATGGCTACACCTTC
CDR3 protein: CATSKDGNYGYTF

clone size: -
J gene: TRBJ2-7
V gene: TRBV6-2/TRBV6-3
D gene: -
CDR3 DNA: TGTGCCAGCAGTTACACCGGGCAGGGCTACGAGCAGTACTTC
CDR3 protein: CASSYTGQGYEQYF

clone size: -
J gene: TRBJ1-5
V gene: TRBV5-1
D gene: -
CDR3 DNA: TGCGCCAGCAGCTTGGAAGGGACACCCAATCAGCCCCAGCATTTT
CDR3 protein: CASSLEGTPNQPQHF

clone size: -
J gene: TRBJ1-3
V gene: TRBV19
D gene: TRBD1
CDR3 DNA: TGTGCCAGTAGATTGGACAGGGCGTCTGGAAACACCATATATTTT
CDR3 protein: CASRLDRASGNTIYF

clone size: -
J gene: TRBJ1-2
V gene: TRBV3-1/TRBV3-2
D gene: -
CDR3 DNA: TGTGCCAGCAGCCAAGCGGCGGGTAACTATGGCTACACCTTC
CDR3 protein: CASSQAAGNYGYTF

clone size: -
J gene: TRBJ1-2
V gene: TRBV15
D gene: -
CDR3 DNA: TGTGCCACCAGCAGAGATCGGGGCTATGGCTACACCTTC
CDR3 protein: CATSRDRGYGYTF

clone size: -
J gene: TRBJ2-5
V gene: TRBV27
D gene: TRBD2
CDR3 DNA: TGTGCCAGCAGTTTATTCTCTCGGACTAGCGGGAGATTGGGGGAGACCCAGTACTTC
CDR3 protein: CASSLFSRTSGRLGETQYF

clone size: -
J gene: TRBJ2-3
V gene: TRBV10-1
D gene: -
CDR3 DNA: TGCGCCAGCAGTGAGGAGGACAGCCTGACAGATACGCAGTATTTT
CDR3 protein: CASSEEDSLTDTQYF

clone size: -
J gene: TRBJ1-1
V gene: TRBV5-8
D gene: -
CDR3 DNA: TGTGCCAGCAGCTTCATAAACAGGAACACTGAAGCTTTCTTT
CDR3 protein: CASSFINRNTEAFF

clone size: -
J gene: TRBJ2-5
V gene: TRBV11-3
D gene: TRBD2
CDR3 DNA: TGTGCCAGCAGCTCCTTAGCGGGAGTAAGGGAGACCCAGTACTTC
CDR3 protein: CASSSLAGVRETQYF

clone size: -
J gene: TRBJ2-3
V gene: TRBV11-2
D gene: -
CDR3 DNA: TGTGCCAGCAGCTTAGCCCATAGCGGCCCCGGAATGGGTACGCAGTATTTT
CDR3 protein: CASSLAHSGPGMGTQYF

clone size: -
J gene: TRBJ2-2
V gene: TRBV5-4
D gene: TRBD2
CDR3 DNA: TGTGCCAGCAGCTTAAGCGGGAGTCTAACCGGGGAGCTGTTTTTT
CDR3 protein: CASSLSGSLTGELFF

clone size: -
J gene: TRBJ2-1
V gene: TRBV10-1
D gene: -
CDR3 DNA: TGCGCCAGCAGCAACAAGAGCGGGCGACACTACAATGAGCAGTTCTTC
CDR3 protein: CASSNKSGRHYNEQFF

clone size: -
J gene: TRBJ1-2
V gene: TRBV3-1/TRBV3-2
D gene: -
CDR3 DNA: TGTGCCAGCAGCCAAGGCGCTCTCCCTATCTATGGCTACACCTTC
CDR3 protein: CASSQGALPIYGYTF

clone size: -
J gene: TRBJ2-3
V gene: TRBV5-1
D gene: TRBD2
CDR3 DNA: TGCGCCAGCAGCTCTCGGCTAGCGGGAGTCCCCACAGATACGCAGTATTTT
CDR3 protein: CASSSRLAGVPTDTQYF

clone size: -
J gene: TRBJ2-7
V gene: TRBV5-4
D gene: TRBD2
CDR3 DNA: TGTGCCAGCAGCTTGGGCGCAGGGAGCGGGGGAAACTACGAGCAGTACTTC
CDR3 protein: CASSLGAGSGGNYEQYF

clone size: -
J gene: TRBJ2-1
V gene: TRBV7-2
D gene: -
CDR3 DNA: TGTGCCAGCAGCTTGAGGGCTACCCTTTACAATGAGCAGTTCTTC
CDR3 protein: CASSLRATLYNEQFF

clone size: -
J gene: TRBJ2-2
V gene: TRBV18
D gene: -
CDR3 DNA: TGTGCCAGCTTAACAGGTCTGAACACCGGGGAGCTGTTTTTT
CDR3 protein: CASLTGLNTGELFF

clone size: -
J gene: TRBJ1-2
V gene: TRBV4-1
D gene: TRBD1
CDR3 DNA: TGCGCCAGCAGCCAACTATCAAGTCCGGGACAGGCCACACCGACGTTATATGGCTACACCTTC
CDR3 protein: CASSQLSSPGQATPTLYGYTF

clone size: -
J gene: TRBJ2-3
V gene: TRBV7-3
D gene: -
CDR3 DNA: TGTGCCAGCAGCTTAGGAGGGCGCACAGATACGCAGTATTTT
CDR3 protein: CASSLGGRTDTQYF

clone size: -
J gene: TRBJ2-5
V gene: TRBV30
D gene: -
CDR3 DNA: TGTGCCTGGAGTAAAGCGGCCGACCAAGAGACCCAGTACTTC
CDR3 protein: CAWSKAADQETQYF

clone size: -
J gene: TRBJ2-3
V gene: TRBV28
D gene: TRBD2
CDR3 DNA: TGTGCCAGCAGTCCCCCTAGCGGGAAAAGCACAGATACGCAGTATTTT
CDR3 protein: CASSPPSGKSTDTQYF

clone size: -
J gene: TRBJ1-2
V gene: TRBV5-5
D gene: TRBD1
CDR3 DNA: TGTGCCAGCAGCTTGGCCGGGACAGGGCCGAACTATGGCTACACCTTC
CDR3 protein: CASSLAGTGPNYGYTF

clone size: -
J gene: TRBJ1-5
V gene: TRBV28
D gene: -
CDR3 DNA: TGTGCCAGCAGAGTAGGCAATCAGCCCCAGCATTTT
CDR3 protein: CASRVGNQPQHF

clone size: -
J gene: TRBJ2-7
V gene: TRBV2
D gene: TRBD1
CDR3 DNA: TGTGCCAGTGGAGACAGGGGCCTCTTGTACTTC
CDR3 protein: CASGDRGLLYF

clone size: once
J gene: TRBJ1-5
V gene: TRBV7-8
D gene: -
CDR3 DNA: TGTGCCAGCAGCGCGGGACTGAGGGATCAGCCCCAGCATTTT
CDR3 protein: CASSAGLRDQPQHF

clone size: -
J gene: TRBJ2-7
V gene: TRBV4-1
D gene: TRBD1
CDR3 DNA: TGCGCCAGCAGCCGCGACAGGGGGAACGAGCAGTACTTC
CDR3 protein: CASSRDRGNEQYF

clone size: -
J gene: TRBJ1-2
V gene: TRBV15
D gene: -
CDR3 DNA: TGTGCCACCAGCAGGGCCAAACGACAGGAAAACTATGGCTACACCTTC
CDR3 protein: CATSRAKRQENYGYTF

clone size: once
J gene: TRBJ1-5
V gene: TRBV12-5
D gene: TRBD1
CDR3 DNA: TGTGCTAGTGGTCCAGCAGGGGGCGGGCAGCCCCAGCATTTT
CDR3 protein: CASGPAGGGQPQHF

clone size: -
J gene: TRBJ1-5
V gene: TRBV5-1
D gene: -
CDR3 DNA: TGCGCCAGCAGCTTCCTAGGCGGAGGGGTGGAGCCCCAGCATTTT
CDR3 protein: CASSFLGGGVEPQHF

clone size: -
J gene: TRBJ2-5
V gene: TRBV7-2
D gene: -
CDR3 DNA: TGTGCCAGCAGCCCAGGCCTAGCGAGAGAGACCCAGTACTTC
CDR3 protein: CASSPGLARETQYF

clone size: -
J gene: TRBJ2-7
V gene: TRBV5-1
D gene: TRBD1
CDR3 DNA: TGCGCCAGCTGCCGAGGACAGGGGCAGAGGGAGCAGTACTTC
CDR3 protein: CASCRGQGQREQYF

clone size: -
J gene: TRBJ2-5
V gene: TRBV30
D gene: TRBD2
CDR3 DNA: TGTGCCTGGAGGCGAGGGACTAGCGGGAGAGGAGAGACCCAGTACTTC
CDR3 protein: CAWRRGTSGRGETQYF

clone size: -
J gene: TRBJ2-6
V gene: TRBV5-1
D gene: TRBD1
CDR3 DNA: TGCGCCAGCAGCTTGGGGACAGGGGCCTCTGGGGCCAACGTCCTGACTTTC
CDR3 protein: CASSLGTGASGANVLTF

clone size: -
J gene: TRBJ2-2
V gene: TRBV28
D gene: -
CDR3 DNA: TGTGCCAGCATCAAGAACACCGGGGAGCTGTTTTTT
CDR3 protein: CASIKNTGELFF

clone size: -
J gene: TRBJ2-3
V gene: TRBV24-1
D gene: -
CDR3 DNA: TGTGCCACCAGTGACCCTGGACTTCCCACAGATACGCAGTATTTT
CDR3 protein: CATSDPGLPTDTQYF

clone size: -
J gene: TRBJ2-7
V gene: TRBV6-6
D gene: TRBD1
CDR3 DNA: TGTGCCAGCAGAACGGGACAGGGGATCTACGAGCAGTACTTC
CDR3 protein: CASRTGQGIYEQYF

clone size: few
J gene: TRBJ2-1
V gene: TRBV5-1
D gene: TRBD1
CDR3 DNA: TGCGCCAGCAGCTACCGACAGGGGGATGAGCAGTTCTTC
CDR3 protein: CASSYRQGDEQFF

clone size: -
J gene: TRBJ2-1
V gene: TRBV18
D gene: TRBD2
CDR3 DNA: TGTGCCAGCTCACCACAGCCTAGCGGGGTTGGTTCCTACAATGAGCAGTTCTTC
CDR3 protein: CASSPQPSGVGSYNEQFF